The entry that follows covers one TCR beta chain sequence. These data originate in a study of blood T cell repertoires in COVID-19. Study background: From the United States, Italy and Spain came samples of acute and convalescent COVID-19. Nucleic acid was either cDNA or gDNA, and it came from T cells, B-cell-depleted T cells, or PBMCs.

The protocol was immunoSEQ multiplex PCR, while the TCRdb copy is restricted to in-frame clones and leaves out a portion. This table has around 350,000 clones, around nine tenths appearing once. Germline CDR1 SGHRS, CDR2 YFSETQ. The CDR3 consists of 15 residues. Trimming pared 4 bases from V and 2 bases from J, leaving 10 bases between. The material sequenced was peripheral blood. The chain combines TRBV5-1 with TRBJ2-6; a possible D gene is TRBD2 (6 bases). The TCR comes from a human donor in a cohort sampled during active COVID-19. CDR3 loop: CASSRGEAGANVLTF. CDR3 nucleotides: TGCGCCAGCAGCAGAGGGGAGGCTGGGGCCAACGTCCTGACTTTC.